The following is a T cell receptor beta chain sequence with its context. Its specificity is not known. The CDR3 spans 15 residues. Germline assignment: CDR1 MNHEY and CDR2 SVGAGI. V was pared by 0 bases and J by 4 bases, with 10 bases between. The data stem from a study of T-cell reconstitution after alpha-beta-depleted transplantation in children. Study-wide results and caveats: In some patients, recipient T cells and intrathymic progenitors surviving conditioning explained high day-60 diversity. Expanded graft clones, several hundred of them, were reportedly the source of alpha-beta T cells about two months after transplant.

Unique molecular identifiers were incorporated into the prepared TCRbeta library. TCRdb fed the PCR reads into MiXCR, producing one record per CDR3 protein. The data contain fewer than 700,000 distinct CDR3 sequences, about 21% of them seen just once; the ten biggest clones take up 11% to 15%. This chain uses TRBV6-5 with TRBJ2-1; no clear D. The sequence was collected from a boy under two years old who had a stem cell transplant for acute myeloid leukemia, so the T cells may come from the graft donor. This specimen was PBMCs, mostly from graft donor cells, taken 360 days after TCRalphabeta/CD19-depleted stem cell transplant. The CDR3 DNA follows: TGTGCCAGCAGTTACTCCCTGGCCCAGTACAATGAGCAGTTCTTC. Its translation is CASSYSLAQYNEQFF.